These 12 T cell receptor beta chains were all obtained from the same sample, sequenced in a study of cytomegalovirus exposure and HLA in healthy donors. 13 Jbeta primers and 60 Vbeta primers were used for the PCR. Here immunoSEQ multiplex PCR was the method, and the copy in TCRdb shows in-frame clones only, minus some. Of 85,000 to 130,000 clones in the sample, over 60% are singletons; the top ten hold about 5.4%. Sequenced sample: PBMCs. The source of these receptors is a woman between 18 and 29 years old in good health and CMV-seropositive.

The V gene is TRBV6-1, the J gene TRBJ1-5; no firm D call. The germline gives CDR1 MNHNS, CDR2 SASEGT. The V gene lost 3 bases and the J gene lost 4 bases, with 10 bases spanning the gap. The CDR3 length is 14 residues. CDR3 nucleotide sequence: TGTGCCAGCAGTGAGTTGCGAGGGAATCAGCCCCAGCATTTT. This encodes CASSELRGNQPQHF.

The J gene is TRBJ2-1, the V gene TRBV2; D ambiguous. CDR1 is SNHLY and CDR2 is FYNNEI in the germline V gene. V dropped 9 bases and J dropped 6 bases, with 15 bases sitting between them. CDR3 length: 13 residues. The CDR3 loop is CARGTLGLNEQFF. CDR3 coding DNA: TGTGCCAGGGGTACTTTGGGCCTCAATGAGCAGTTCTTC.

The V and J genes are TRBV2 and TRBJ1-5, with 7 bases lining up with TRBD1. The CDR3 totals 14 residues. CDR1 is SNHLY and CDR2 is FYNNEI in the germline V gene. V lost 4 bases to trimming and J lost 11 bases; unmatched junction nucleotides: 11. The CDR3 is CASSGWVGQGAQHF. The CDR3 DNA is TGTGCCAGCAGTGGGTGGGTCGGCCAGGGGGCCCAGCATTTT. Using reference TRBV2 and TRBJ1-5 for the parts outside the CDR3, the full variable domain is EPEVTQTPSHQVTQMGQEVILRCVPISNHLYFYWYRQILGQKVEFLVSFYNNEISEKSEIFDDQFSVERPDGSNFTLKIRSTKLEDSAMYFCASSGWVGQGAQHFGDGTRLSIL.

This clone was observed a single time. This chain connects TRBV4-1 to TRBJ1-1; D is uncertain. Germline V CDR1 and CDR2: MGHRA, YSYEKL. The CDR3 contains 12 residues. V was cut by 8 bases and J by 1 base, with 8 bases left in between. The CDR3 protein is CASYGRNTEAFF. As DNA, the CDR3 is TGCGCCAGCTATGGGAGGAACACTGAAGCTTTCTTT.

This clone was observed a single time. At one end the junction does not follow the germline gene, possibly because of a read error. This chain links TRBV2 with TRBJ2-3; the D gene is possibly TRBD2 (6 bases). Germline CDR1 reads SNHLY; CDR2 reads FYNNEI. This CDR3 region has 13 residues. This CDR3 reads CAQPAGGTDTQYF. In DNA form, the CDR3 reads TGCGCACAGCCCGCCGGGGGTACAGATACGCAGTATTTT. Full variable domain (missing parts from reference TRBV2 and TRBJ2-3): EPEVTQTPSHQVTQMGQEVILRCVPISNHLYFYWYRQILGQKVEFLVSFYNNEISEKSEIFDDQFSVERPDGSNFTLKIRSTKLEDSAMYFCAQPAGGTDTQYFGPGTRLTVL.

The chain joins TRBV14 to TRBJ1-1; D is uncertain. CDR3 size: 15 residues. Germline loops: CDR1 SGHDN, CDR2 FVKESK. Trimming took off 0 bases at V and 1 base at J, with 9 bases between the two ends. For the CDR3, the DNA is TGTGCCAGCAGCCAAGATTGGCGGCGGAACACTGAAGCTTTCTTT. It codes for CASSQDWRRNTEAFF.

J is TRBJ2-5 and V is TRBV19; 10 bases fit TRBD1. The CDR3 consists of 13 residues. Germline V gives CDR1 LNHDA, CDR2 SQIVND (reference sequence). J was trimmed by 3 bases and V by 10 bases; bases with no gene match: 5. Here the CDR3 reads CATRGTGEETQYF. The CDR3 bases are TGTGCCACCAGAGGGACAGGGGAAGAGACCCAGTACTTC.

This clone appeared once. The V gene is TRBV13, the J gene TRBJ2-1, with 9 bases matching TRBD2. Germline loops: CDR1 PRHDT, CDR2 FYEKMQ (reference sequence). The CDR3 is 15 residues long. V was pared by 4 bases and J by 6 bases, with 7 bases of the junction left unmatched. The DNA for the CDR3 is TGTGCCAGCAGCTGGGGGGGACTAGCTGCCAATGAGCAGTTCTTC. Its translation: CASSWGGLAANEQFF.

In DNA, the CDR3 is TGTGCCAGTAGTATAGGACTAGCGGGAGAGCAGTTCTTC. It is translated as CASSIGLAGEQFF. V gene TRBV19 combines with J gene TRBJ2-1; 11 bases are a match to TRBD2. V was clipped by 1 base and J by 10 bases; unmatched bases: 0. The germline V gene encodes CDR1 LNHDA and CDR2 SQIVND (reference sequence). The CDR3 contains 13 residues.

V gene TRBV6-5 combines with J gene TRBJ2-5; TRBD2 matches at 8 bases. In germline, CDR1 is MNHEY, CDR2 SVGAGI. V was pared by 7 bases and J by 0 bases, with 7 bases of the junction left unmatched. The CDR3 runs to 15 residues. CDR3 protein: CASNQGLANQETQYF. Here the CDR3 DNA reads TGTGCCAGCAACCAAGGACTAGCCAACCAAGAGACCCAGTACTTC.

The chain couples TRBV9 to TRBJ2-4; 7 bases are a match to TRBD1. CDR1 is SGDLS, CDR2 YYNGEE, per germline. The CDR3 covers 15 residues. With 3 bases clipped from V and 0 bases from J, the junction kept 3 bases outside the gene matches. CDR3 loop: CASSAWTGAKNIQYF. CDR3 bases: TGTGCCAGCAGCGCTTGGACAGGAGCCAAAAACATTCAGTACTTC.

V usage is TRBV28 and J usage is TRBJ1-3; D unclear. Per germline, CDR1 MDHEN and CDR2 SYDVKM. Trimming left V 11 bases short and J 4 bases short, with 15 bases between. CDR3 length: 13 amino acids. CDR3: CACNLAGGNTIYF. The CDR3 DNA reads TGTGCCTGCAACCTGGCGGGAGGAAACACCATATATTTT.